Sequencing of this TCR beta chain was carried out in a study of T cell changes during pregnancy in multiple sclerosis. V lost 1 base and J 2 bases, leaving 11 bases between the germline ends. Germline values: CDR1 SGHNT, CDR2 YYREEE (reference sequence). There are 15 residues in the CDR3. The data were produced by immunoSEQ multiplex PCR, yet TCRdb's version contains in-frame clones alone and is incomplete. The sample shows just under 65,000 clones, roughly 92% of them seen only once. This receptor was identified in a female donor with multiple sclerosis, enrolled in a pregnancy study. The chain links TRBV5-4 to TRBJ2-3; D may be TRBD1 (6 bases). Sample: CD8+ T cells from peripheral blood mononuclear cells, taken in the second trimester of pregnancy. The CDR3 sequence is CASSLPQGYTDTQYF. Written as DNA, the CDR3 is TGTGCCAGCAGCTTGCCCCAGGGGTACACAGATACGCAGTATTTT.